The T cell receptor (beta chain) under discussion was sequenced for a study of cytomegalovirus exposure and HLA in healthy donors. PCR involved 60 Vbeta and 13 Jbeta primers. Some clones are missing from TCRdb's copy, which holds only in-frame ones; the method was immunoSEQ multiplex PCR. The sample holds about 98,000 clones; around 81% are singletons and the top ten take around 3.6%. Study results and limitations: By HLA locus, TCR association rates varied in a later analysis, with DRB1 showing the most and HLA-C the fewest. For most TCR beta V segments, an earlier analysis put the productive rate at about 87% or about 30% of the time.

Concerning this clone: No antigen is known for it.

Germline trimming cut 0 bases from V and 4 bases from J; bases unmatched to any gene: 3. Germline V lookup: CDR1 MNHEY, CDR2 SVGAGI. CDR3 size: 16 residues. The sample was PBMCs. This sequence originates from a female donor in good health and CMV-seropositive. The chain links TRBV6-5 to TRBJ1-3, with 10 bases matching TRBD1. The CDR3 here is CASSYSGTGVGNTIYF. CDR3 nucleotide sequence: TGTGCCAGCAGTTACTCGGGGACAGGGGTCGGAAACACCATATATTTT.